This entry lists 20 T cell receptor beta chains sequenced from one sample in a study of cytomegalovirus exposure and HLA in healthy donors. The PCR ran on 60 Vbeta and 13 Jbeta primers. Generated by immunoSEQ multiplex PCR, the TCRdb table keeps only in-frame clones and is missing some. The sample lists some 130,000 clones, 75% to 85% seen once, with roughly 2.4% in the top ten. The sample taken for sequencing was PBMCs. All receptors derive from a man aged 30 to 39 in good health and CMV-seronegative.

CDR3 amino acids: CASSTRRGSPVAQYF. The CDR3, as DNA: TGTGCCAGCAGTACCCGTCGGGGGTCTCCGGTCGCCCAGTACTTC. The J gene is TRBJ2-5, the V gene TRBV6-5; D may be TRBD2 (6 bases). CDR3 length: 15 amino acids. From germline, CDR1 is MNHEY and CDR2 SVGAGI. Between the trimmed V and J ends, which lost 5 bases and 9 bases, there was a span of 22 bases.

The chain joins TRBV4-2 to TRBJ2-2; no definite D call. In germline, CDR1 is LGHNA, CDR2 YNFKEQ. Trimming left V 1 base short and J 5 bases short, with 5 bases between. CDR3 length: 13 amino acids. The CDR3: CASSQVITGELFF. The CDR3 DNA reads as TGTGCCAGCAGCCAAGTAATAACCGGGGAGCTGTTTTTT.

This chain connects TRBV11-2 to TRBJ2-3, with TRBD1 as a possible D gene (6 bases). V dropped 5 bases and J dropped 0 bases, with 15 bases sitting between them. CDR1 is SGHAT and CDR2 is FQNNGV in the germline V gene. The CDR3 loop spans 16 amino acids. CDR3 residues: CASSPDSFASTDTQYF. CDR3 coding DNA: TGTGCCAGCAGCCCGGACAGTTTCGCTAGCACAGATACGCAGTATTTT.

This clone showed up just once. The V gene is TRBV9, the J gene TRBJ1-5; 11 bases agree with TRBD1. V trimming: 3 bases; J trimming: 15 bases; junction bases outside the gene matches: 8. This CDR3 is built from 13 residues. From germline, CDR1 is SGDLS and CDR2 YYNGEE. The CDR3, as DNA: TGTGCCAGCAGCGCAGGGACAGGGGGGGCTCTGCATTTT. Translation: CASSAGTGGALHF. Full variable domain (missing parts from reference TRBV9 and TRBJ1-5): DSGVTQTPKHLITATGQRVTLRCSPRSGDLSVYWYQQSLDQGLQFLIQYYNGEERAKGNILERFSAQQFPDLHSELNLSSLELGDSALYFCASSAGTGGALHFGDGTRLSIL.

The chain employs TRBV27 and TRBJ2-7, with 7 bases that match TRBD2. The J segment lost 5 bases and the V segment lost 3 bases, leaving 10 bases of the junction unmatched. Germline CDR1 MNHEY, CDR2 SMNVEV (reference sequence). The CDR3 runs to 15 residues. The CDR3 coding sequence is TGTGCCAGCAGTTTCGGACTAGTCTTTATCAACGAGCAGTACTTC. Its translation: CASSFGLVFINEQYF.

This rearrangement joins TRBV6-1 to TRBJ2-2, with D possibly TRBD2 on 6 matching bases. Germline V gene sequence: CDR1 MNHNS, CDR2 SASEGT. The CDR3 extends over 13 amino acids. Trimming removed 8 bases from V and 5 bases from J, with 12 bases in between. CDR3 in DNA: TGTGCCAGCGGACGACTAGATACCGGGGAGCTGTTTTTT. This encodes CASGRLDTGELFF.

This sequence joins TRBV12-2 and TRBJ1-5; the table's D gene call, TRBD1, was not cross checked with the DNA. TRBV12-2 is an annotated pseudogene. The CDR3 extends over 14 amino acids. This CDR3 reads CASRLGQVNQPQHF. As DNA, the CDR3 is TGTGCAAGTCGCTTAGGTCAGGTCAATCAGCCCCAGCATTTT.

The chain joins TRBV6-5 to TRBJ1-6, with TRBD1 identical over 12 bases. This CDR3 spans 13 amino acids. CDR1 and CDR2 (germline): MNHEY, SVGAGI. V shed 10 bases, J shed 10 bases, and the junction held 5 bases outside the gene matches. The CDR3 region is CATRDRGLSPLHF. The CDR3 nucleotides read TGTGCCACCCGGGACAGGGGGCTGTCACCCCTCCACTTT.

The V and J genes are TRBV5-1 and TRBJ1-1, with D perhaps TRBD1 (6 bases). CDR1 SGHRS and CDR2 YFSETQ come from the germline V gene. Deletions cut 4 bases from V and 1 base from J, with 11 bases between. This CDR3 has 14 amino acids. The CDR3 region is CASSTLTGNTEAFF. The CDR3 DNA follows: TGCGCCAGCAGCACGCTGACAGGGAACACTGAAGCTTTCTTT.

The V and J genes are TRBV18 and TRBJ1-4; D is ambiguous. V was trimmed by 2 bases and J by 4 bases, leaving 11 bases between them. This CDR3 region has 15 residues. From germline, CDR1 is KGHSH and CDR2 LQKENI. The CDR3 is CASSPSGISNEKLFF. DNA of the CDR3: TGTGCCAGCTCACCATCCGGGATTAGTAATGAAAAACTGTTTTTT.

The chain has TRBV14 and TRBJ1-1; 7 bases agree with TRBD1. The CDR3 is 13 residues long. Germline V lookup: CDR1 SGHDN, CDR2 FVKESK. The V and J ends lost 0 bases and 9 bases, in that order; junction bases with no gene match: 4. The CDR3 protein is CASSQEPGQKAFF. Written as DNA, the CDR3 is TGTGCCAGCAGCCAAGAACCGGGACAGAAAGCTTTCTTT.

This chain links TRBV7-2 with TRBJ1-5; D not resolved. From germline, CDR1 is SGHTA and CDR2 FQGNSA. There are 13 residues in the CDR3. V shed 3 bases and J shed 6 bases, with 9 bases lying between them. CDR3 in amino acids: CASSLRVLQPQHF. The CDR3 DNA is TGTGCCAGCAGCTTGAGGGTTCTTCAGCCCCAGCATTTT.

V usage is TRBV30 and J usage is TRBJ1-2; D not certain. Germline CDR1 and CDR2: GTSNPN and SVGIG (reference sequence). This CDR3 comprises 12 residues. The ends were cut back, 2 bases at V and 4 bases at J, with 8 bases in the middle. This CDR3 is CAWSPMSYGYTF. The DNA of the CDR3 is TGTGCCTGGAGTCCCATGTCCTATGGCTACACCTTC.

A single count supports this clone. The V gene is TRBV5-4, the J gene TRBJ2-1, with 9 bases that match TRBD2. Germline assignment: CDR1 SGHNT and CDR2 YYREEE (reference sequence). V lost 5 bases and J lost 0; bases outside the gene matches: 12. There are 18 residues in the CDR3. CDR3 amino acids: CASSQLAGRGSSYNEQFF. The CDR3 region has the DNA TGTGCCAGCAGTCAACTAGCGGGTAGGGGGAGCTCCTACAATGAGCAGTTCTTC.

J is TRBJ2-6 and V is TRBV6-1; maybe TRBD1 (5 bases). The CDR3 spans 15 residues. Germline V gives CDR1 MNHNS, CDR2 SASEGT. Trimming took 7 bases from V and 0 from J, leaving 10 bases between them. The CDR3 here is CASIGHHSGANVLTF. In DNA form, the CDR3 reads TGTGCCAGCATAGGACACCACTCTGGGGCCAACGTCCTGACTTTC.

This chain joins TRBV5-6 and TRBJ1-4; 7 bases are shared with TRBD1. Germline-derived CDR1 and CDR2 are SGHDT and YYEEEE. CDR3 size: 14 residues. V shed 5 bases and J 6 bases; nucleotides not matched to a gene: 7. The CDR3 here is CASSPGQKDEKLFF. Here the CDR3 DNA reads TGTGCCAGCAGTCCGGGACAGAAAGATGAAAAACTGTTTTTT.

This rearrangement joins TRBV21-1 to TRBJ2-5; TRBD2 is the table's D call, not checked against the DNA. TRBV21-1 constitutes a pseudogene. CDR3 size: 14 residues. CDR3 sequence reads: CASSKGLAGETQYF. The CDR3, as DNA: TGTGCCAGCAGCAAAGGACTAGCGGGAGAGACCCAGTACTTC.

The CDR3 sequence is CASNPFMTVNTEAFF. The CDR3 nucleotides read TGTGCCAGTAACCCATTCATGACAGTGAACACTGAAGCTTTCTTT. The chain joins TRBV19 to TRBJ1-1; D perhaps matches TRBD1 (5 bases). The CDR3 spans 15 residues. V lost 7 bases to trimming and J lost 0 bases, with 15 bases between them. Germline CDR1 reads LNHDA; CDR2 reads SQIVND (reference sequence).

On this clone: One junction end does not reproduce the germline sequence, and a read error may be involved. V gene TRBV29-1 combines with J gene TRBJ1-2; weak D call: TRBD1 (6 bases). The CDR3 sequence is 13 residues long. Germline CDR1 SQVTM, CDR2 ANQGSEA. The CDR3 loop reads CSVGGGDGGGYPF. Here the CDR3 DNA reads TGCAGCGTGGGAGGGGGAGATGGGGGTGGCTACCCCTTC.

This chain joins TRBV5-1 and TRBJ2-3, with 11 bases fitting TRBD2. The ends lost 1 base at V and 4 bases at J; junction bases unmatched: 5. CDR3 length: 16 amino acids. The germline V gene encodes CDR1 SGHRS and CDR2 YFSETQ. The CDR3 loop is CASSLIAGGMADTQYF. The CDR3 bases are TGCGCCAGCAGCTTGATAGCGGGAGGGATGGCAGATACGCAGTATTTT.